Listed below are T cell receptor beta chains from one sample, sequenced in a study of early T cells in non-severe SARS-CoV-2 infection. Using its own MiXCR run on the 5' RACE reads, TCRdb lists one record per CDR3 protein. The repertoire holds 70,000 to 85,000 distinct CDR3 sequences, 9% to 15% seen once, with approximately 6.1% in the top ten. Sequenced sample: whole blood. These receptors originate from an adult who was a healthcare worker with PCR-confirmed SARS-CoV-2 infection or an uninfected control (not recorded which). The conserved cysteine and the conserved F or W are not part of the CDR3 here.

TRBV27	TRBJ2-5	ASSRGGRETQY
TRBV20-1	TRBJ1-2	SARSNYGYT
TRBV7-3	TRBJ2-7	ASSIPGKGDEQY
TRBV28	TRBJ2-1	ASSFAGTGGNEQF
TRBV5-1	TRBJ2-2	ASSLLAANTGELF
TRBV5-4	TRBJ1-1	ASSTGTAGTEAF
TRBV5-4	TRBJ1-1	ASRRQGADTEVF
TRBV7-2	TRBJ2-1	ASSLKAGSLDNEQF
TRBV20-1	TRBJ1-1	SALQGAEAF
TRBV9	TRBJ2-1	ASSLGWEGYNEQF
TRBV7-2	TRBJ2-5	ASSLVTGGTQY
TRBV5-1	TRBJ2-7	ASRDPSGAYEQY
TRBV10-3	TRBJ2-7	AIGKTGFPYEQY
TRBV29-1	TRBJ1-4	SGQPTNEKLF
TRBV28	TRBJ2-2	ASTIRGTSTGELF
TRBV6-6	TRBJ2-2	ASSSRPWGMNTGELF